These T cell receptor beta chains were read from a single sample in a study of blood T cell repertoires in COVID-19. Generated by immunoSEQ multiplex PCR, the TCRdb table keeps only in-frame clones and is missing some. Seen here are some 220,000 clones, roughly 80% observed once, and the top ten hold 1.3%. Sequenced sample: PBMCs or T cells enriched from blood (not recorded which). The source is a woman aged 40 to 50 with acute COVID-19. CDR3s include the opening cysteine and the closing phenylalanine or tryptophan. The order of the fields is clone size, V gene, D gene, J gene, CDR3 length, CDR3 protein, CDR3 DNA. D genes are given only for firm matches. The size of a clone is reported for some rows only, either as once, few or many, or as a class for expanded clones.

abundance: .; v_gene: TRBV21-1; d_gene: .; j_gene: TRBJ2-5; len: 18; CDR3aa: CASRVRGASGRAPETQYF; CDR3nt: TGTGCCAGCAGGGTCCGAGGGGCTAGCGGGAGGGCCCCAGAGACCCAGTACTTC
abundance: .; v_gene: TRBV30; d_gene: TRBD1; j_gene: TRBJ1-4; len: 14; CDR3aa: CACSRGQSGEKLFF; CDR3nt: TGTGCCTGCTCTAGGGGACAGAGTGGGGAAAAACTGTTTTTT
abundance: .; v_gene: TRBV19; d_gene: TRBD2; j_gene: TRBJ2-3; len: 15; CDR3aa: CASKSGTSGTDTQYF; CDR3nt: TGTGCCAGTAAATCAGGGACTAGCGGCACAGATACGCAGTATTTT
abundance: .; v_gene: TRBV19; d_gene: TRBD1; j_gene: TRBJ1-4; len: 15; CDR3aa: CASSARQGSGEKLFF; CDR3nt: TGTGCCAGTAGTGCGCGACAGGGCTCCGGGGAAAAACTGTTTTTT
abundance: few; v_gene: TRBV7-9; d_gene: .; j_gene: TRBJ2-1; len: 16; CDR3aa: CASSLYRPGERNEQFF; CDR3nt: TGTGCCAGCAGCTTATATCGGCCAGGGGAGAGGAATGAGCAGTTCTTC
abundance: .; v_gene: TRBV7-3; d_gene: .; j_gene: TRBJ1-6; len: 19; CDR3aa: CASCEVGQRIISYNSPLHF; CDR3nt: TGTGCCAGCTGCGAGGTTGGGCAGCGGATCATCTCCTATAATTCACCCCTCCACTTT
abundance: .; v_gene: TRBV5-1; d_gene: TRBD1; j_gene: TRBJ1-2; len: 15; CDR3aa: CASSPGTGEGYGYTF; CDR3nt: TGCGCCAGCAGCCCGGGGACAGGGGAAGGGTATGGCTACACCTTC
abundance: .; v_gene: TRBV27; d_gene: TRBD2; j_gene: TRBJ2-1; len: 15; CDR3aa: CASSLSGGAHNEQFF; CDR3nt: TGTGCCAGCAGTTTAAGCGGGGGGGCCCACAATGAGCAGTTCTTC
abundance: .; v_gene: TRBV6-1; d_gene: .; j_gene: TRBJ2-5; len: 16; CDR3aa: CASSEAFETPVATQYF; CDR3nt: TGTGCCAGCAGTGAAGCATTCGAGACTCCTGTAGCGACCCAGTACTTC
abundance: .; v_gene: TRBV10-3; d_gene: TRBD1; j_gene: TRBJ1-4; len: 14; CDR3aa: CAISPGDSREKLFF; CDR3nt: TGTGCCATCAGCCCTGGGGACAGTAGGGAAAAACTGTTTTTT
abundance: once; v_gene: TRBV29-1; d_gene: .; j_gene: TRBJ2-7; len: 14; CDR3aa: CSVPKQDSPYEQYF; CDR3nt: TGCAGCGTGCCTAAGCAGGACAGTCCCTACGAGCAGTACTTC
abundance: .; v_gene: TRBV6-1; d_gene: .; j_gene: TRBJ1-2; len: 12; CDR3aa: CASSEALYGYTF; CDR3nt: TGTGCCAGCAGTGAAGCCCTCTATGGCTACACCTTC
abundance: .; v_gene: TRBV19; d_gene: .; j_gene: TRBJ2-7; len: 14; CDR3aa: CASSLEGRSYEQYF; CDR3nt: TGTGCCAGTAGTTTGGAGGGAAGATCCTACGAGCAGTACTTC
abundance: .; v_gene: TRBV27; d_gene: .; j_gene: TRBJ1-2; len: 13; CDR3aa: CASSPRANYGYTF; CDR3nt: TGTGCCAGCAGCCCCAGGGCCAACTATGGCTACACCTTC
abundance: .; v_gene: TRBV2; d_gene: .; j_gene: TRBJ1-1; len: 11; CDR3aa: CASKTYTEAFF; CDR3nt: TGTGCCAGCAAGACTTACACTGAAGCTTTCTTT
abundance: .; v_gene: TRBV11-2; d_gene: TRBD2; j_gene: TRBJ2-1; len: 18; CDR3aa: CASSLGGSGIPSYNEQFF; CDR3nt: TGTGCCAGCAGCTTAGGGGGTAGCGGGATTCCCTCCTACAATGAGCAGTTCTTC